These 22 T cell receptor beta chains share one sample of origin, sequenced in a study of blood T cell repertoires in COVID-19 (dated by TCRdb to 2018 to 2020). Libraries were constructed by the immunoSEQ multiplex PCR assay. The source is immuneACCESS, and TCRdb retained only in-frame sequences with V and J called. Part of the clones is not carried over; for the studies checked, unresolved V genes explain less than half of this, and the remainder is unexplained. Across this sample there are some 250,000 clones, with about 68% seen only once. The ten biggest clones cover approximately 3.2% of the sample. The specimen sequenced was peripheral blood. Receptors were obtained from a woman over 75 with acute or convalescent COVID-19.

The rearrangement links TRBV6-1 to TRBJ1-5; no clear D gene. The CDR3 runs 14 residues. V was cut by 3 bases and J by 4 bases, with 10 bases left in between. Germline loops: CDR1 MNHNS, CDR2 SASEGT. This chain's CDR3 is CASSDYDTNQPQHF. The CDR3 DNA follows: TGTGCCAGCAGTGATTATGATACTAATCAGCCCCAGCATTTT.

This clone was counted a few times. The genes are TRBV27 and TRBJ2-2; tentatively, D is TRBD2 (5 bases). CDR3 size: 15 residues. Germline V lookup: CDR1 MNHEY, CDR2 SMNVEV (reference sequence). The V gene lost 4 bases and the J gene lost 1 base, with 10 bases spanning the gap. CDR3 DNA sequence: TGTGCCAGCAGTTCGTTCGCGGGGAACACCGGGGAGCTGTTTTTT. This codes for CASSSFAGNTGELFF.

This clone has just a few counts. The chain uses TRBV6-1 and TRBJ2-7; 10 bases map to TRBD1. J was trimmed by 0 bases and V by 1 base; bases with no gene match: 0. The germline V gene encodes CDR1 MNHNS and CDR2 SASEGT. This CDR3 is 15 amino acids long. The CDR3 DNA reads TGTGCCAGCAGTGAAGGGACAGGGGGCTCCTACGAGCAGTACTTC. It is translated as CASSEGTGGSYEQYF.

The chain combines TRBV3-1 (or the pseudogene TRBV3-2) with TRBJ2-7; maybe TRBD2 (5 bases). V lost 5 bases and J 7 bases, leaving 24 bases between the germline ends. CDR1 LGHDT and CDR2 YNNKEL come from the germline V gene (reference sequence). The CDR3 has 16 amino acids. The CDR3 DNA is TGTGCCAGCAGCTCTCCTACGACCTCTCCGCCGGGGGAGCAGTACTTC. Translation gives CASSSPTTSPPGEQYF.

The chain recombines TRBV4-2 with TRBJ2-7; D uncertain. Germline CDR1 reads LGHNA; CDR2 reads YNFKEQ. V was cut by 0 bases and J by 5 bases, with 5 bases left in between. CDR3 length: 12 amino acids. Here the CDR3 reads CASSQDLHEQYF. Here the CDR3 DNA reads TGTGCCAGCAGCCAAGATCTCCACGAGCAGTACTTC.

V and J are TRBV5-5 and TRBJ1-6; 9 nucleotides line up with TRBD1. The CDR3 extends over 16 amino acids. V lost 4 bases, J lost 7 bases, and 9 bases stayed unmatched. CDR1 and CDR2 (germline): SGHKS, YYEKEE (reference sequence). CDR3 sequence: CASSPTSGTGNSPLHF. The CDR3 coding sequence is TGTGCCAGCAGCCCAACCTCCGGGACAGGGAATTCACCCCTCCACTTT.

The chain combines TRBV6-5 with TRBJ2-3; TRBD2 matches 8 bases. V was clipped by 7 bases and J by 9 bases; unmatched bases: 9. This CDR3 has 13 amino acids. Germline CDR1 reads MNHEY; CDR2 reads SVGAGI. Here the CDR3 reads CASKSGGSRTQYF. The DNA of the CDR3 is TGTGCCAGCAAAAGCGGGGGATCCAGGACGCAGTATTTT.

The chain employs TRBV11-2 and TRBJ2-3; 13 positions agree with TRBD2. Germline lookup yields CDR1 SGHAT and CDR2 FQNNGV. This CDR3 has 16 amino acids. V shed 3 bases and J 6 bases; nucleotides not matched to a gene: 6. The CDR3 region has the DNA TGTGCCAGCAGCTTGAGACTAGCGGGAGGAGACGATACGCAGTATTTT. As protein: CASSLRLAGGDDTQYF. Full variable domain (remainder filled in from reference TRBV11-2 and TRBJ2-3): EAGVAQSPRYKIIEKRQSVAFWCNPISGHATLYWYQQILGQGPKLLIQFQNNGVVDDSQLPKDRFSAERLKGVDSTLKIQPAKLEDSAVYLCASSLRLAGGDDTQYFGPGTRLTVL.

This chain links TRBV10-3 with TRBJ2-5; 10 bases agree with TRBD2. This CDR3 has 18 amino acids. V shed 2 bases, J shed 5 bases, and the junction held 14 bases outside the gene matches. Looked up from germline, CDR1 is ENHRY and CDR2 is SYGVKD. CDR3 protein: CAISEATIRLAGGETQYF. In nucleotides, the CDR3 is TGTGCCATCAGTGAGGCCACCATCCGACTAGCGGGCGGGGAGACCCAGTACTTC.

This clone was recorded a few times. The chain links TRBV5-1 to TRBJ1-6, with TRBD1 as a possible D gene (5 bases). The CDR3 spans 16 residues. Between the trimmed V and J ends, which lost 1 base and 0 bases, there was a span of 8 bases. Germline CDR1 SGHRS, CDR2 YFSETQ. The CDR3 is CASSLRGSSYNSPLHF. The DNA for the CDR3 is TGCGCCAGCAGCTTGCGGGGGAGCTCCTATAATTCACCCCTCCACTTT.

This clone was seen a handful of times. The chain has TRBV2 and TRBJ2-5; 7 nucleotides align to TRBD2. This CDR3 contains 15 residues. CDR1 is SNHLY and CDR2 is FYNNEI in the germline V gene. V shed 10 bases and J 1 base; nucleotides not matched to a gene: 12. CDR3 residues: CATRGGQGAQETQYF. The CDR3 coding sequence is TGTGCCACTCGGGGAGGGCAGGGAGCCCAAGAGACCCAGTACTTC.

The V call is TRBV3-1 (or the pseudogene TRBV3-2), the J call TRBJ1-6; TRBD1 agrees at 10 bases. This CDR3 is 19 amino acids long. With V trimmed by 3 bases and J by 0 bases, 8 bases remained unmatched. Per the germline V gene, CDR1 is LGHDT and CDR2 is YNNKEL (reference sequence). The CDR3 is CASSHRNRQGASYNSPLHF. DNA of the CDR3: TGTGCCAGCAGCCATAGAAACCGACAGGGGGCCTCCTATAATTCACCCCTCCACTTT.

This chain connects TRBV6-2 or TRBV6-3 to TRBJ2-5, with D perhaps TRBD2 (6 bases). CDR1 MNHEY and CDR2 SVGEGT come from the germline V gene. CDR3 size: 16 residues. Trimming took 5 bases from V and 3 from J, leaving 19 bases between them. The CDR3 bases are TGTGCCAGCAGTGGAGGGATCAGGGCGCGGGAAGAGACCCAGTACTTC. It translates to CASSGGIRAREETQYF.

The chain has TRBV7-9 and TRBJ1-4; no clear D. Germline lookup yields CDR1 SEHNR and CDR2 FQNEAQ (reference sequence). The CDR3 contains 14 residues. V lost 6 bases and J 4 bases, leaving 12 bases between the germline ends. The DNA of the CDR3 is TGTGCCAGCAGTCTTGACACCTTTAATGAAAAACTGTTTTTT. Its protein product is CASSLDTFNEKLFF.

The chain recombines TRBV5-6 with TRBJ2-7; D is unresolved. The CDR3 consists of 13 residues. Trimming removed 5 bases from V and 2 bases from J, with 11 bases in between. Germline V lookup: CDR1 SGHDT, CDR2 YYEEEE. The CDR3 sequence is CASRERRTYEQYF. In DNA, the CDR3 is TGTGCCAGCAGAGAGCGAAGAACCTACGAGCAGTACTTC.

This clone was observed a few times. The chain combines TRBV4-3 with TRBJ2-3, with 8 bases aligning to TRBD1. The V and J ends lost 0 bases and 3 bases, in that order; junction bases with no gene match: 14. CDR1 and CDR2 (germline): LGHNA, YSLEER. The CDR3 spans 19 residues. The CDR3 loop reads CASSQDFRTGTKKTDTQYF. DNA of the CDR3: TGCGCCAGCAGCCAAGATTTCCGGACAGGGACCAAAAAAACAGATACGCAGTATTTT.

The CDR3 sequence is CASRRLAGGPNLYEQYF. CDR3 coding DNA: TGTGCCAGCAGACGACTAGCGGGGGGGCCGAATCTTTACGAGCAGTACTTC. This chain uses TRBV21-1 with TRBJ2-7; the DNA was not compared with TRBD2, the D call given in the table. TRBV21-1 is a pseudogene locus. CDR3 length: 17 amino acids.

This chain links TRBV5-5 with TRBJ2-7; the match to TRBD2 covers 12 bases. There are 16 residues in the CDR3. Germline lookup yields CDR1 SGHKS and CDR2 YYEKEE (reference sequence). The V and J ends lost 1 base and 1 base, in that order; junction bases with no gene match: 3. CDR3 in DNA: TGTGCCAGCAGCTTGCAAGGGACTAGCGGGTCCTACGAGCAGTACTTC. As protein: CASSLQGTSGSYEQYF.

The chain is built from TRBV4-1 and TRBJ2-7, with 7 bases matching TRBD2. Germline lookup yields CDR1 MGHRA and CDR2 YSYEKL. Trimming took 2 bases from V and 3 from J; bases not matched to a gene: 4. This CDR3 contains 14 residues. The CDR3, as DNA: TGCGCCAGCAGCCAAAGATGGGGGGGCTACGAGCAGTACTTC. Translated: CASSQRWGGYEQYF.

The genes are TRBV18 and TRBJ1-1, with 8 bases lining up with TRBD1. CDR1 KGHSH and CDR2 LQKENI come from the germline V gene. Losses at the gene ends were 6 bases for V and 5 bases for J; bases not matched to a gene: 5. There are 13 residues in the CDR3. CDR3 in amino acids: CASSQDRDTEAFF. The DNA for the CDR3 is TGTGCCAGCTCCCAGGACAGGGATACTGAAGCTTTCTTT.

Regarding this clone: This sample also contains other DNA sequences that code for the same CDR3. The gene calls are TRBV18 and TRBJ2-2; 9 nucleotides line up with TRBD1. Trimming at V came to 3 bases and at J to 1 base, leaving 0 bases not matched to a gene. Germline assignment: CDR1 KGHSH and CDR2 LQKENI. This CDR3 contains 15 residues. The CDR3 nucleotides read TGTGCCAGCTCACCGGGACAGGGGAACACCGGGGAGCTGTTTTTT. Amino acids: CASSPGQGNTGELFF.

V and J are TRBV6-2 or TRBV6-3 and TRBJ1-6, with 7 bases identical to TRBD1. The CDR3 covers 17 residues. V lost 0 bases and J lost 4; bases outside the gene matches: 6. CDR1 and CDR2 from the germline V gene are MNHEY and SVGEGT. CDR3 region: CASSYSRWTGYNSPLHF. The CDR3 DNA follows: TGTGCCAGCAGTTACTCGCGTTGGACAGGATATAATTCACCCCTCCACTTT.